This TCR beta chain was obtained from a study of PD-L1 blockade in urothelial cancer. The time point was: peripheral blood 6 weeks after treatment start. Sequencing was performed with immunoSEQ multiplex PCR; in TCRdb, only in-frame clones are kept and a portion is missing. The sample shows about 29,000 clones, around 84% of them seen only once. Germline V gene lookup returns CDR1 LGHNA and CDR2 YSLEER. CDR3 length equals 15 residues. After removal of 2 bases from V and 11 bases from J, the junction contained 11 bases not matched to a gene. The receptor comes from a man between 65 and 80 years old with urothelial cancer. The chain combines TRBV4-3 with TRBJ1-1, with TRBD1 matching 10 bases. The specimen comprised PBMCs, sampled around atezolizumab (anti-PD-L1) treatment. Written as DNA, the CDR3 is TGCGCCAGCAGCCAAAACGCAGGGGGACAGGGGCAGGCTTTCTTT. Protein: CASSQNAGGQGQAFF.